Each of the 16 T cell receptor beta chains below was sequenced from the same sample in a study of T cells after yellow fever vaccination. TCRdb re-called the 5' RACE reads through MiXCR, storing one row per CDR3 protein. There are around 320,000 distinct CDR3 sequences in the sample; around 9.3% occur only once, and about 3% lies in the top ten. The sequencing used CD4+ T cells sorted from PBMCs, collected 5 days after the yellow fever booster vaccination. The origin of the receptors is a man younger than 35 who received the YFV17D yellow fever vaccine.

This clonotype was detected ten times or more. The chain couples TRBV18 to TRBJ1-1; D remains unclear. The CDR3 spans 12 residues. V lost 2 bases, J lost 2 bases, and 3 bases lay in between. Germline CDR1 is KGHSH and CDR2 is LQKENI. The CDR3 here is CASSPTNTEAFF. For the CDR3, the DNA is TGTGCCAGCTCACCAACCAACACTGAAGCTTTCTTT.

This clonotype appeared many times. The chain carries TRBV3-1 and TRBJ2-1; tentative D call: TRBD2 (6 bases). The germline gives CDR1 LGHDT, CDR2 YNNKEL (reference sequence). This CDR3 is built from 14 residues. V dropped 0 bases and J dropped 6 bases, with 9 bases sitting between them. CDR3 bases: TGTGCCAGCAGCCAAGATAGCGGAGGCAATGAGCAGTTCTTC. Its protein product is CASSQDSGGNEQFF.

Ten or more counts support this clonotype. The rearrangement links TRBV20-1 to TRBJ2-7, with D possibly matching TRBD2 (6 bases). Per the germline V gene, CDR1 is DFQATT and CDR2 is SNEGSKA (reference sequence). The CDR3 consists of 15 residues. Trimming took 0 bases from V and 0 from J, leaving 12 bases between them. CDR3 residues: CSARDPGTASYEQYF. DNA for the CDR3: TGCAGTGCTAGAGATCCCGGGACTGCCTCCTACGAGCAGTACTTC.

This clonotype came up a few times. The chain carries TRBV12-3 or TRBV12-4 and TRBJ1-2; D possibly corresponds to TRBD1 (6 bases). V was trimmed by 5 bases and J by 4 bases, leaving 23 bases between them. The CDR3 contains 17 residues. The DNA of the CDR3 is TGTGCCAGCAGTCCCCGGACAGTCGTCATCATCGGCTATGGCTACACCTTC. Translating gives CASSPRTVVIIGYGYTF.

The rearrangement links TRBV20-1 to TRBJ2-3; D may match TRBD1 or TRBD2 (5 bases each). The ends were cut back, 0 bases at V and 7 bases at J, with 23 bases in the middle. The V gene's germline CDR1 is DFQATT and CDR2 SNEGSKA (reference sequence). The CDR3 has 17 amino acids. The CDR3 here is CSARDTPGRRTANTQYF. DNA of the CDR3: TGCAGTGCTAGAGATACACCGGGACGGAGAACCGCGAATACGCAGTATTTT.

The rearrangement uses TRBV7-2 and TRBJ2-1; tentatively, D is TRBD1 or TRBD2 (6 bases each). The CDR3 extends over 12 amino acids. The germline V gene has CDR1 SGHTA and CDR2 FQGNSA. V shed 5 bases and J shed 10 bases, with 12 bases lying between them. The CDR3 nucleotides are TGTGCCAGCAGCAAGGCCGGGGGCGAGCAGTTCTTC. Translated: CASSKAGGEQFF.

This clonotype has a handful of counts. The gene calls are TRBV20-1 and TRBJ2-5; TRBD2 matches at 13 bases. CDR3 size: 16 residues. Germline-derived CDR1 and CDR2 are DFQATT and SNEGSKA (reference sequence). CDR3 protein: CSATGTSGERRETQYF. The DNA for the CDR3 is TGCAGCGCCACTGGGACTAGCGGGGAGAGAAGGGAGACCCAGTACTTC.

The J gene is TRBJ1-1, the V gene TRBV20-1; D gene ambiguous. Germline V gene sequence: CDR1 DFQATT, CDR2 SNEGSKA (reference sequence). The length of the CDR3 is 11 residues. Deletions cut 6 bases from V and 6 bases from J, with 11 bases between. Here the CDR3 reads CSAGTRSEAFF. The DNA of the CDR3 is TGCAGTGCCGGTACGAGGTCTGAAGCTTTCTTT.

This sequence joins TRBV5-1 and TRBJ2-2, with D perhaps given as TRBD1 or TRBD2 (5 bases each). CDR1 SGHRS and CDR2 YFSETQ come from the germline V gene. Trimming removed 5 bases from V and 2 bases from J, with 13 bases in between. The CDR3 runs 15 residues. In nucleotides, the CDR3 is TGCGCCAGCAGAACCGGGACGGACAACACCGGGGAGCTGTTTTTT. It translates to CASRTGTDNTGELFF.

In its sample, this clonotype was seen a few times. The V call is TRBV7-2, the J call TRBJ2-5, with D possibly being TRBD2 (5 bases). The CDR3 covers 16 residues. V lost 5 bases, J lost 4 bases, and 20 bases lay in between. The germline gives CDR1 SGHTA, CDR2 FQGNSA. The chain's CDR3 is CASSGLGGLAGETQYF. For the CDR3, the DNA is TGTGCCAGCAGCGGGTTAGGTGGCCTAGCAGGAGAGACCCAGTACTTC.

The V call is TRBV7-3, the J call TRBJ2-5; the match to TRBD1 covers 9 bases. This CDR3 spans 14 amino acids. CDR1 is SGHTA and CDR2 is FQGTGA in the germline V gene. The ends lost 5 bases at V and 5 bases at J; junction bases unmatched: 6. The CDR3 loop is CASSITGGVETQYF. In nucleotides, the CDR3 is TGTGCCAGCAGCATCACAGGGGGCGTGGAGACCCAGTACTTC.

The rearrangement uses TRBV20-1 and TRBJ1-3; the D is unclear. The CDR3 length is 15 residues. Germline values: CDR1 DFQATT, CDR2 SNEGSKA (reference sequence). Trimming cost V 0 bases and J 2 bases, with 11 bases left between them. CDR3 region: CSARDPGNAGNTIYF. The CDR3 DNA reads as TGCAGTGCTAGAGATCCCGGGAACGCTGGAAACACCATATATTTT.

This sequence joins TRBV28 and TRBJ2-3; D remains ambiguous. The ends were cut back, 1 base at V and 2 bases at J, with 4 bases in the middle. This CDR3 has 13 amino acids. CDR1 is MDHEN, CDR2 SYDVKM, per germline. The CDR3 DNA sequence: TGTGCCAGCAGTTTATACGCCACAGATACGCAGTATTTT. As protein: CASSLYATDTQYF.

This chain connects TRBV5-1 to TRBJ1-6; maybe TRBD1 (5 bases). Germline V gene data show CDR1 as SGHRS and CDR2 as YFSETQ. V was clipped by 4 bases and J by 13 bases, with 15 bases between them. The CDR3 has 13 residues. In DNA form, the CDR3 reads TGCGCCAGCAGCGAAGCGTCGGGGCTCCCCCTCCACTTT. Residues: CASSEASGLPLHF.

This clonotype was seen more than once but under ten times. The rearrangement uses TRBV12-3 or TRBV12-4 and TRBJ2-5; no clear D. V was clipped by 4 bases and J by 7 bases, with 4 bases between them. The length of the CDR3 is 10 residues. The CDR3 reads CASSWGTQYF. The CDR3, as DNA: TGTGCCAGCAGTTGGGGGACCCAGTACTTC.

The chain is built from TRBV6-6 and TRBJ2-1; the match to TRBD2 covers 12 bases. The CDR3 runs to 15 residues. Germline CDR1 is MNHNY and CDR2 is SVGAGI (reference sequence). Trimming at V came to 2 bases and at J to 10 bases, leaving 6 bases not matched to a gene. The CDR3 region is CASSYLAGGPGEQFF. The CDR3 DNA follows: TGTGCCAGCAGTTACCTAGCGGGGGGGCCGGGGGAGCAGTTCTTC.